This paragraph covers one T cell receptor (beta chain) sequence. The antigen is not known. These data come from a study of cytomegalovirus exposure and HLA in healthy donors. Study in general: Inside one of the first data releases sat some 93 million unique TCRs taken from HLA-typed donors. Genotyping of roughly 400 donors showed that about 79% belonged to the Caucasian-associated ancestry cluster. Regarding the study as a whole: Fewer N-insertions (relative to the roughly 630-donor mean) were reportedly seen in an Asian-associated ancestry cluster in a later analysis.

Amplification used 60 Vbeta primers and 13 Jbeta primers. Using immunoSEQ multiplex PCR, the repertoire was profiled, and TCRdb retains in-frame clones only, with some absent. The sample shows 120,000 to 150,000 clones, 65% to 80% of them seen only once. This clonotype originated in a woman between 40 and 55 years old in good health and CMV-seronegative. What was sequenced was PBMCs.

Here the CDR3 DNA reads TGTGCCAGCAGTTCAGAGCAGGGGGCGGGAAATTCACCCCTCCACTTT. This encodes CASSSEQGAGNSPLHF. The V gene is TRBV27, the J gene TRBJ1-6; 8 bases map to TRBD1. V gave up 4 bases and J gave up 7 bases; unmatched junction bases: 9. The CDR3 runs 16 residues. CDR1 MNHEY and CDR2 SMNVEV come from the germline V gene (reference sequence).